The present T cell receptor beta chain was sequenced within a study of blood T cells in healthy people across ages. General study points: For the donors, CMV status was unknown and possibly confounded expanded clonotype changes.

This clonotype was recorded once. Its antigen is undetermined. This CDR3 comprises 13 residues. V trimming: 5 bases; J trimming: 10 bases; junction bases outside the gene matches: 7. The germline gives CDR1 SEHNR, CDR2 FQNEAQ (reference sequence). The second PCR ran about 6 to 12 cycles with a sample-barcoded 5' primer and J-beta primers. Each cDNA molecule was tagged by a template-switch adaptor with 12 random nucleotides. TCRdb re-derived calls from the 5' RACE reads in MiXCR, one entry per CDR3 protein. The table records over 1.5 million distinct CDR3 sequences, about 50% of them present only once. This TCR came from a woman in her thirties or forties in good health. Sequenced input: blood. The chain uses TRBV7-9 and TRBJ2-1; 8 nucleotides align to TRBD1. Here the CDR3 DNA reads TGTGCCAGCAGCCCCTGGACAGGGTACGAGCAGTTCTTC. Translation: CASSPWTGYEQFF.